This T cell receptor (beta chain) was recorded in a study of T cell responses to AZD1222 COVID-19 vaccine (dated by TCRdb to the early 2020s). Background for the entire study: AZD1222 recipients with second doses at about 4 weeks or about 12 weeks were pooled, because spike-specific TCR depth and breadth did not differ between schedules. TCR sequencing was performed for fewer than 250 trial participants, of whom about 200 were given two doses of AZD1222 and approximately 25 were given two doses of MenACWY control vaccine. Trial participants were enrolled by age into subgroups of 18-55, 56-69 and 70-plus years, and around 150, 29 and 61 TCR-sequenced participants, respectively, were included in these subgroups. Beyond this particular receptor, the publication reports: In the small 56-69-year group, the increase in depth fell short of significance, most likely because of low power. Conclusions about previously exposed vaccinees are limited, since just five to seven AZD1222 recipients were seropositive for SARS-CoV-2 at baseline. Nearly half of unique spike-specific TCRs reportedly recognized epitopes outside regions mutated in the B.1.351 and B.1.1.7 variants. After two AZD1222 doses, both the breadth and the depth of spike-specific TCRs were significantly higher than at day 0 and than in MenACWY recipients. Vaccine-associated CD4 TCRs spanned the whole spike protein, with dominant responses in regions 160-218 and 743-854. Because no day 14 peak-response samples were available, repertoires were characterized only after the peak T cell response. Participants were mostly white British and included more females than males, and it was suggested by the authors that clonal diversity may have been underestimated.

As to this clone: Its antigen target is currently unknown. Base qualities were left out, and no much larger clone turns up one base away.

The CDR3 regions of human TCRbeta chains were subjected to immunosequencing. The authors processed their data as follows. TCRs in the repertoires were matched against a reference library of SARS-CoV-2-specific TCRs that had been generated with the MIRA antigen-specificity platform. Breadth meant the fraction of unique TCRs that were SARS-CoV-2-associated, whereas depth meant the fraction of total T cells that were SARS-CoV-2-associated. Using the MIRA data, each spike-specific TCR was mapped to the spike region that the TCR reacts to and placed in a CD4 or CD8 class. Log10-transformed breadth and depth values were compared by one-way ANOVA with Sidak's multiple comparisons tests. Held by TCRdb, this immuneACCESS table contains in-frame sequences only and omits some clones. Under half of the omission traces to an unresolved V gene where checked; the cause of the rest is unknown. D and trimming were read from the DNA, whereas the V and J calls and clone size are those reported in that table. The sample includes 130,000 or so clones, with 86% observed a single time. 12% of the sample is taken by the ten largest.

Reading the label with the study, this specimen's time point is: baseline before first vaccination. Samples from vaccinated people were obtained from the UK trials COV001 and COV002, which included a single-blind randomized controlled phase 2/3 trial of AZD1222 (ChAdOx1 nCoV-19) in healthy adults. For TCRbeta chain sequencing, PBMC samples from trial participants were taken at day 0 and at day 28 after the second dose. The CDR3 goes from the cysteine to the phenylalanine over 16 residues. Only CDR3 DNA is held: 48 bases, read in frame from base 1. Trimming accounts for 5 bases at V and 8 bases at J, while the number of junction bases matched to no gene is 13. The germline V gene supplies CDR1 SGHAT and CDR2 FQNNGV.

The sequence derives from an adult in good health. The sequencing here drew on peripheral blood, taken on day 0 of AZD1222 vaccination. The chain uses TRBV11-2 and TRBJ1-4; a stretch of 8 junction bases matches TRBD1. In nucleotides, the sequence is TGTGCCAGCAGCCCACGCCTGGACAGGGTTGACGAAAAACTGTTTTTT. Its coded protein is CASSPRLDRVDEKLFF.